This TCR beta chain was recovered during a study of cytomegalovirus exposure and HLA in healthy donors. Findings and limits, study-wide: An observed cluster of highly shared sequence variants was recorded as a likely sequencing artifact.

Vbeta (60) and Jbeta (13) primers were used in the PCR. The data were produced by immunoSEQ multiplex PCR, yet TCRdb's version contains in-frame clones alone and is incomplete. Here the sample spans about 50,000 clones, roughly four fifths being singletons. Between the trimmed V and J ends, which lost 4 bases and 8 bases, there was a span of 20 bases. The CDR3 consists of 15 residues. Germline V gives CDR1 MGHRA, CDR2 YSYEKL. This clone was recorded a few times. Its cognate antigen is unknown. Sequencing was performed on PBMCs. The clonotype originates from a boy between 5 and 17 years old in good health and CMV-seropositive. The rearrangement joins TRBV4-1 to TRBJ1-2, with TRBD1 as a possible D gene (5 bases). Here the CDR3 DNA reads TGCGCCAGCAGCCCCGGACATGCCACAGCGGGCGGCTACACCTTC. This codes for CASSPGHATAGGYTF.